This T cell receptor beta chain was retrieved from a study of blood T cells in healthy people across ages. Isolation per sample recovered at least 7 million PBMCs. Next came a second PCR, run for about 7 to 11 cycles, which used a sample-barcoded 5' primer along with a J-beta primer mix. Through a template-switch adaptor with 12 random nucleotides, each cDNA molecule received a tag. One entry per CDR3 protein, called by TCRdb with MiXCR from the 5' RACE reads. Here the sample spans around 1.5 million distinct CDR3 sequences, approximately 63% being singletons. Study results and caveats: Estimates of diversity drawn from one million T cells were considered underestimates. Per-million-T-cell TCR beta diversity fell roughly linearly with age.

Comment on this clonotype: Its antigen remains unknown.

Germline CDR1 reads SEHNR; CDR2 reads FQNEAQ (reference sequence). V was cut by 6 bases and J by 4 bases, with 16 bases left in between. There are 14 residues in the CDR3. The V and J genes are TRBV7-9 and TRBJ2-7, with D possibly being TRBD2 (5 bases). This sequence originates from a man aged 18 to 30 in good health. Sequenced: blood. Here the CDR3 DNA reads TGTGCCAGCAGAGAGTCTACGGGGAAATACGAGCAGTACTTC. Protein product: CASRESTGKYEQYF.